Below, 4 T cell receptor beta chains from the same sample are listed, as sequenced in a study of follicular helper T cells after annual influenza vaccination. Here immunoSEQ multiplex PCR was the method, and the copy in TCRdb shows in-frame clones only, minus some. Among 9,500 or so clones, 82% were seen once, and the ten largest hold about 4%. Time point given: 2015-2016 season, 7 days after influenza vaccination. Material: CXCR5+ CD38- circulating T follicular helper cells from blood, obtained 7 days after influenza vaccination. Subset: circulating Tfh, non-naive CD4+CXCR5+PD-1+ (ICOS+CD38+ or ICOS-CD38-). These receptors originate from an adult who received the influenza vaccine.

The chain combines TRBV5-1 with TRBJ2-3; D might be TRBD2 (6 bases). CDR3 length equals 15 residues. Trimming stripped 0 bases from V and 1 base from J, with 9 bases between. Germline V CDR1 and CDR2: SGHRS, YFSETQ. The CDR3 loop reads CASSLEIAGTDTQYF. CDR3 nucleotides: TGCGCCAGCAGCTTGGAGATAGCGGGCACAGATACGCAGTATTTT.

The rearrangement uses TRBV7-9 and TRBJ1-5; 7 nucleotides match TRBD1. CDR1 is SEHNR and CDR2 is FQNEAQ in the germline V gene (reference sequence). Unmatched junction bases numbered 12, after V lost 5 bases and J lost 5 bases. CDR3 length: 16 amino acids. The CDR3 reads CASSRIPGQTYQPQHF. CDR3 nucleotides: TGTGCCAGCAGCCGTATCCCGGGACAGACTTATCAGCCCCAGCATTTT.

V usage is TRBV13 and J usage is TRBJ2-7; no reliable D call. CDR3 length equals 19 residues. V was cut by 1 base and J by 4 bases, with 26 bases left in between. Germline lookup yields CDR1 PRHDT and CDR2 FYEKMQ (reference sequence). In DNA form, the CDR3 reads TGTGCCAGCAGCTTAGTCCCTTCTGACTGGTTAGCAGATACTTACGAGCAGTACTTC. This sequence encodes CASSLVPSDWLADTYEQYF.

The chain has TRBV11-2 and TRBJ1-1; tentatively, D is TRBD1 (5 bases). Germline CDR1 reads SGHAT; CDR2 reads FQNNGV. The CDR3 loop spans 13 amino acids. Trimming shortened V by 3 bases and J by 7 bases, and 12 bases separated the two germline ends. The CDR3 DNA follows: TGTGCCAGCAGCTTGACGTGGGGCGGTGAAGCTTTCTTT. Its translation: CASSLTWGGEAFF.